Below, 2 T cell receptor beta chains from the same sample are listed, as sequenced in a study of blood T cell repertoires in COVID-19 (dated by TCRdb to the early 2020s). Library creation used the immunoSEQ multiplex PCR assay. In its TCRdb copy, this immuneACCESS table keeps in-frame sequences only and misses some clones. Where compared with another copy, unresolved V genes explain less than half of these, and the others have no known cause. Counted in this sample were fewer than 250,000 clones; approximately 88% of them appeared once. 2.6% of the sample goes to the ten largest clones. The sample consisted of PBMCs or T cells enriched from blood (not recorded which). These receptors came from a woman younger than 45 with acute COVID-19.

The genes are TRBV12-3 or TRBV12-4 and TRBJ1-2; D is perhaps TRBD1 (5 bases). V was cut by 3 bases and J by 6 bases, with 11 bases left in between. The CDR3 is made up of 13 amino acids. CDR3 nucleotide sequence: TGTGCCAGCAGTTTGGGAGGGGTGAATGGCTACACCTTC. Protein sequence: CASSLGGVNGYTF.

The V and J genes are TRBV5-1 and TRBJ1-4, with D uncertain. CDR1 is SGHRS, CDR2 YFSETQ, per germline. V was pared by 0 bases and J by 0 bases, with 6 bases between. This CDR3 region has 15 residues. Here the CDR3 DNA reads TGCGCCAGCAGCTTGGATCTTGCAACTAATGAAAAACTGTTTTTT. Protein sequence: CASSLDLATNEKLFF.